These T cell receptor beta chains were read from a single sample in a study of technical replicates of blood from a few donors. TCRdb's table, derived via immunoSEQ multiplex PCR, lists solely in-frame clones and lacks some. The repertoire holds about 83,000 clones, with about 92% as singletons. Sequences were obtained from T cells isolated from PBMCs. The receptors originated from a human donor in good health. CDR3s include the opening cysteine and the closing phenylalanine or tryptophan. Each record gives: V gene, J gene, CDR3 protein.

TRBV19	TRBJ1-1	CASSVGTYTEAFF
TRBV14	TRBJ1-1	CASEDTGSPVNTEAFF
TRBV6-5	TRBJ1-1	CASRSDTNTEAFF
TRBV7-9	TRBJ1-2	CASSSSLRLDGYTF
TRBV30	TRBJ1-1	CAGLTVNTEAFF
TRBV7-8	TRBJ2-1	CASSILTATLANEQFF
TRBV4-2	TRBJ2-7	CASSRGKTSGRISEQYF
TRBV18	TRBJ1-1	CASSQYRDPNTEAFF
TRBV15	TRBJ2-1	CATSRDWDLQHNEQFF
TRBV21-1	TRBJ1-4	CASIKWRDEKLFF
TRBV2	TRBJ2-2	CASSEALKREMNTGELFF
TRBV4-1	TRBJ2-2	CASSRAGGNTGELFF
TRBV27	TRBJ1-1	CASSLGPGGPEAFF
TRBV19	TRBJ2-7	CASSAPWTSEDEQYF
TRBV14	TRBJ1-1	CASSQAYGVPNTEAFF
TRBV12-5	TRBJ2-7	CASGLGLTSGGSYEQYF
TRBV21-1	TRBJ1-5	CASSNLRGRWGILWVNQPQHF
TRBV7-9	TRBJ2-7	CASSSGLGLAEYEQYF
TRBV7-6	TRBJ2-2	CASTAGGSPRSTGELFF
TRBV11-2	TRBJ2-5	CASSLGQDSRPETQYF
TRBV7-3	TRBJ2-3	CASSLLPSGGATDTQYF
TRBV9	TRBJ1-2	CASSAGGQTNYGYTF
TRBV5-1	TRBJ1-1	CASFKTGPSGVAFF
TRBV6-1	TRBJ1-1	CASRQATGGYEAFF
TRBV9	TRBJ1-3	CASSARGGKPISGNTIYF
TRBV4-1	TRBJ2-1	CASSQDQRTSSYNEQFF
TRBV4-2	TRBJ2-7	CASSQDRWGGTSYEQYF
TRBV7-8	TRBJ1-1	CASSLVGQGGSFF
TRBV9	TRBJ2-2	CASSARTLGELFF
TRBV4-1	TRBJ1-1	CASSPLSGAAMNTEAFF
TRBV30	TRBJ2-2	CAWIPGGIAGELFF
TRBV9	TRBJ1-2	CASSIGPPYGYTF
TRBV5-1	TRBJ2-3	CASSADYNRGTDTQYF
TRBV7-9	TRBJ2-1	CASSFSFSGTSSYNEQFF
TRBV30	TRBJ2-2	CASDQGSPGELFF
TRBV6-1	TRBJ2-7	CASIGTSSSYEQYF
TRBV6-5	TRBJ1-1	CASQADGLNTEAFF
TRBV28	TRBJ1-5	CATWTYGNQPQHF
TRBV7-9	TRBJ1-5	CASSHEQGAGYSNQPQHF
TRBV6-1	TRBJ2-2	CASTWDRGPTGELFF
TRBV29-1	TRBJ2-3	CSGRTSGSTDTQYF
TRBV4-1	TRBJ1-6	CASSQPLRDRGGSPLHF